The clone carrying this T cell receptor (beta chain) was seen a single time. The antigen is undetermined. The data originate from a study of OX40 agonist ivuxolimab in advanced cancers. Study context: Patients were treated with intravenous ivuxolimab, dosed at 0.01 to 10 mg/kg and infused every 2 weeks. Participants averaged 60 years of age (range about 23 to 90) and were 75% to 90% male. Under the entry rules, prior anti-PD-1, anti-PD-L1 or anti-CTLA-4 therapy was allowed, and 35% to 40% had some. Study findings and constraints: Among patients with partial responses at 0.1-3.0 mg/kg, clonal expansion was among the lowest.

The repertoire was sequenced with immunoSEQ multiplex PCR; TCRdb's copy has only in-frame clones and lacks some. The data hold 100,000 or so clones, with 90% to 97% observed a single time. CDR1 is LGHNA, CDR2 YSLEER, per germline. The CDR3 consists of 15 residues. V was shortened by 1 base and J by 0 bases, with 7 bases between the two germline ends. This specimen consisted of CD4+ or CD8+ T cells sorted from blood, obtained in a trial of the OX40 agonist ivuxolimab. V usage is TRBV4-3 and J usage is TRBJ1-3; D is ambiguous. This TCR derives from an adult with an advanced solid tumor such as melanoma, head and neck, liver or kidney cancer. CDR3 in amino acids: CASSQADGSGNTIYF. DNA for the CDR3: TGCGCCAGCAGCCAAGCGGATGGCTCTGGAAACACCATATATTTT.